This TCR beta chain stems from a study of shared clonotypes between healthy human individuals. The CDR3 has 13 residues. Trimming removed 6 bases at V and 4 bases at J, with 9 bases between. Germline lookup yields CDR1 SNHLY and CDR2 FYNNEI. Here immunoSEQ multiplex PCR was the method, and the copy in TCRdb shows in-frame clones only, minus some. The sample yields a few hundred thousand clones, 65% to 70% seen once. Source material: memory CD4+ T cells sorted from blood. Subset here: CD45RA-negative fraction. The receptor was derived from a young man in good health. V gene TRBV2 combines with J gene TRBJ2-2, with D perhaps TRBD1 or TRBD2 (5 bases each). CDR3 in amino acids: CASRIGGTGELFF. In DNA, the CDR3 is TGTGCCAGCAGAATTGGGGGCACCGGGGAGCTGTTTTTT.